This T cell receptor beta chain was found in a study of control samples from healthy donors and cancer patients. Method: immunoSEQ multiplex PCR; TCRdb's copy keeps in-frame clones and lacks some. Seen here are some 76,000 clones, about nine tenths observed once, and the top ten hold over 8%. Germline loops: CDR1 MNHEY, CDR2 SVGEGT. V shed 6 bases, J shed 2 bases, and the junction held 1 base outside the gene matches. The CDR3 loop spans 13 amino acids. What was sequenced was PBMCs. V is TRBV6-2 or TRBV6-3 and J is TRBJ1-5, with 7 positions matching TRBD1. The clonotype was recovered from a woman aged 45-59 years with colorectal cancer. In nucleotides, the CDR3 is TGTGCCAGCAGCGGGACAGGCAATCAGCCCCAGCATTTT. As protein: CASSGTGNQPQHF.